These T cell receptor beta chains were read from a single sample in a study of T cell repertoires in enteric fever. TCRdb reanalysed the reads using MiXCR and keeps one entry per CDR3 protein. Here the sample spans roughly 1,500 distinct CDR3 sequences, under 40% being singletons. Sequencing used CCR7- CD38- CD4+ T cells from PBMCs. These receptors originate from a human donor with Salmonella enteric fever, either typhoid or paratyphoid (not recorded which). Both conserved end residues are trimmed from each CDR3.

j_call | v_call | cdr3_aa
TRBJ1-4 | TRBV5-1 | ASSATVGFEKLF
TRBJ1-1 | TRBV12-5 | ASGRETGRAF
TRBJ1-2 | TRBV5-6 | ASSFGTKVGT
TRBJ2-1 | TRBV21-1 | ASNKTLAALYNEQF
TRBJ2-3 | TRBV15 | ATSSQSGDTQY
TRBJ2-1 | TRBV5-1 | ASSPAGGIYNEQF
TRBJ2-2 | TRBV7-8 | ASSSWHGDGELF
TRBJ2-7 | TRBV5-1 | ASGDREGEQY
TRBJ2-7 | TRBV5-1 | ASSLDRDSRRY
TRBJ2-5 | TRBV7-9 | ASSPHVSGFQETQY
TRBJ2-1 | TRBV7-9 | ASSLHRNPGNEQF
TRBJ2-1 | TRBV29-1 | SVTVNSYNEQF
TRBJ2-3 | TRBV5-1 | ASSSSGTSGRPDTQY
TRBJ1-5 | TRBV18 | ASSPPSGGVNQPQH
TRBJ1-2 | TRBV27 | ASSLSFKGQGNYGYT
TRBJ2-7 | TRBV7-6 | ASSSPGQGAYEQY
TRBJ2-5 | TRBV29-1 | SVPKAGETQY
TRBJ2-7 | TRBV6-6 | ASRPSGSTYEQY
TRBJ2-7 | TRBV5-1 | ASNSGNSYEQY
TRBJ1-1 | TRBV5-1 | ASAEQGPNTEAF
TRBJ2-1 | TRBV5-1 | ASSLDVAGYNEQF
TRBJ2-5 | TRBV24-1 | ATSANELGVETQY
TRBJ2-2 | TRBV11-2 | ASSLDQIGELF
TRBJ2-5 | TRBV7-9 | ASSPGLAGGDYQETQY
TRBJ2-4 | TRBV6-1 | ASIPGQGWNIQY
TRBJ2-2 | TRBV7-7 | ASSLELAGGTGELF
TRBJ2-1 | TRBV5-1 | ASSLDPGRNDEQF
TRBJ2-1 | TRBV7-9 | ASSLGQGGNEQF
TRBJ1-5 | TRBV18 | ASSPPSGGVNQPRH
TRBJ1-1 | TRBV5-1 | ASASGNMNTEAF